The table lists the clone carrying this T cell receptor beta chain with many counts. The time point: pre-sensitization, week 0. This sample's treatment: therapeutic diphenylcyclopropenone sensitization with weekly scalp DPC. Total RNA extraction was carried out from unfractionated whole blood. The data belong to a study of human T cells and chemical hapten exposure. The wider study: Patches that contained 0.01% DPC were applied to the upper back and read at 6 days.

TCRdb processed the RACE reads anew with MiXCR; each CDR3 protein has one entry. This sample has around 100,000 distinct CDR3 sequences, with 9.5% to 14% found just once. V lost 4 bases to trimming and J lost 7 bases; unmatched junction nucleotides: 8. This CDR3 is built from 15 residues. Germline V gives CDR1 LGHNA, CDR2 YNFKEQ. The chain has TRBV4-2 and TRBJ2-1; the match to TRBD2 covers 9 bases. This receptor was taken from a woman in her fifties or sixties with alopecia areata. Some clones in this sample may be carry-over from other donors' samples. The sequencing here drew on whole blood, taken in connection with sensitization to the hapten diphenylcyclopropenone (DPC). For the CDR3, the DNA is TGTGCCAGCAGCCCCGGTGGACTAGCGCTAAATGAGCAGTTCTTC. It yields the protein CASSPGGLALNEQFF.